Below are 29 T cell receptor beta chains sequenced from a single sample in a study of metastatic and nonmetastatic thyroid tumors. TCRdb ran MiXCR on the PCR reads. The profile shows some 60,000 clones, 25% to 30% of them singletons. Not a single patient had been given any form of treatment at any point before undergoing thyroid surgery. Source material: blood. Receptors were obtained from a female donor with papillary thyroid cancer or a benign thyroid nodule (not recorded which). Some clones in this sample may be carry-over from other donors' samples.

In its sample, this clone was seen many times. The CDR3 region is CSARTSSGGDQETQYF. Here the CDR3 DNA reads TGCAGTGCTAGAACGTCTAGCGGGGGGGATCAAGAGACCCAGTACTTC. The V call is TRBV20-1, the J call TRBJ2-5; TRBD2 aligns across 12 bases. The length of the CDR3 is 16 residues. Per the germline V gene, CDR1 is DFQATT and CDR2 is SNEGSKA (reference sequence). The junction had 6 bases not matched to a gene; V was cut back by 2 bases and J by 2 bases.

The V call is TRBV24-1, the J call TRBJ2-7, with TRBD1 as a possible D gene (6 bases). Trimming left V 6 bases short and J 4 bases short, with 12 bases between. Per the germline V gene, CDR1 is KGHDR and CDR2 is SFDVKD. CDR3 length equals 13 residues. The CDR3 DNA follows: TGTGCCACCAGTCAAGGGGGTTGGTACGAGCAGTACTTC. It yields the protein CATSQGGWYEQYF.

A few counts support this clone. The chain links TRBV20-1 to TRBJ1-1, with D uncertain. V shed 4 bases and J shed 0 bases, with 3 bases lying between them. Germline V CDR1 and CDR2: DFQATT, SNEGSKA (reference sequence). There are 11 residues in the CDR3. The CDR3, as DNA: TGCAGTGCTAAAATGAACACTGAAGCTTTCTTT. Translating it yields CSAKMNTEAFF.

This clone was counted a few times. The chain joins TRBV27 to TRBJ2-3; possibly TRBD1 or TRBD2 for D (5 bases each). V was pared by 3 bases and J by 4 bases, with 14 bases between. The CDR3 runs to 15 residues. Germline V gene data show CDR1 as MNHEY and CDR2 as SMNVEV (reference sequence). The CDR3 is CASSFVGEYADTQYF. The CDR3 DNA reads as TGTGCCAGCAGTTTTGTGGGGGAATATGCAGATACGCAGTATTTT.

The chain recombines TRBV7-8 with TRBJ2-7; 10 bases are a match to TRBD1. Unmatched junction bases numbered 14, after V lost 2 bases and J lost 7 bases. The germline V gene has CDR1 SGHVS and CDR2 FQNEAQ. The CDR3 is made up of 17 amino acids. In nucleotides, the CDR3 is TGTGCCAGCAGCTTAAGGTTCGGGGGGACAGGGGATAGGGAGCAGTACTTC. Residues: CASSLRFGGTGDREQYF.

The V and J genes are TRBV20-1 and TRBJ1-5; TRBD1 matches at 8 bases. Losses at the gene ends were 3 bases for V and 5 bases for J; bases not matched to a gene: 15. Germline assignment: CDR1 DFQATT and CDR2 SNEGSKA (reference sequence). The CDR3 loop spans 17 amino acids. In DNA, the CDR3 is TGCAGTGCTAGTCCCTCCGGGACAGGTAAAAAAGATCAGCCCCAGCATTTT. Residues: CSASPSGTGKKDQPQHF.

This clone was counted between two and nine times. This rearrangement joins TRBV19 to TRBJ1-6; 7 nucleotides line up with TRBD1. V lost 6 bases to trimming and J lost 5 bases; unmatched junction nucleotides: 4. In germline, CDR1 is LNHDA, CDR2 SQIVND (reference sequence). The CDR3 spans 14 residues. The CDR3 DNA reads as TGTGCCAGTAGGCGCGGGACAGATAATTCACCCCTCCACTTT. Translated, it gives CASRRGTDNSPLHF.

This clone was detected only once. This sequence joins TRBV19 and TRBJ2-1; 12 bases match TRBD2. Germline V gene data show CDR1 as LNHDA and CDR2 as SQIVND (reference sequence). Losses at the gene ends were 4 bases for V and 2 bases for J; bases not matched to a gene: 3. The CDR3 covers 16 residues. The CDR3 DNA follows: TGTGCCAGTAGTACCCGGACTAGCGGGGCCTACAATGAGCAGTTCTTC. Translated: CASSTRTSGAYNEQFF.

The J gene is TRBJ1-2, the V gene TRBV10-3; D is uncertain. Germline CDR1 ENHRY, CDR2 SYGVKD. V lost 2 bases to trimming and J lost 2 bases, with 18 bases between them. The CDR3 has 17 amino acids. For the CDR3, the DNA is TGTGCCATCAGTGAGGGTGGGCAGTTCCTAGTCAACTATGGCTACACCTTC. It yields the protein CAISEGGQFLVNYGYTF.

This clone was observed a few times. The V and J genes are TRBV11-3 and TRBJ2-1; tentatively, D is TRBD2 (6 bases). The V and J ends lost 1 base and 4 bases respectively, with 8 bases between them. The CDR3 sequence is 14 residues long. Germline-derived CDR1 and CDR2 are SGHNT and YENEEA. CDR3 sequence (DNA): TGTGCCAGCAGCTTAGCGGGAGAGTACAATGAGCAGTTCTTC. Its translation is CASSLAGEYNEQFF.

The J gene is TRBJ2-1, the V gene TRBV11-2; 9 nucleotides align to TRBD2. The V segment lost 1 base and the J segment 10 bases; nucleotides outside the gene matches: 8. CDR3 length equals 15 residues. Germline V gene sequence: CDR1 SGHAT, CDR2 FQNNGV. The CDR3 nucleotides are TGTGCCAGCAGCTTAGGCGGTAGCGGGAGTGGCGAGCAGTTCTTC. As protein: CASSLGGSGSGEQFF.

This clone has ten or more counts. The rearrangement uses TRBV6-2 or TRBV6-3 and TRBJ1-3; tentative D call: TRBD1 (5 bases). Trimming shortened V by 6 bases and J by 0 bases, and 15 bases separated the two germline ends. This CDR3 region has 16 residues. Germline V lookup: CDR1 MNHEY, CDR2 SVGEGT. CDR3 loop: CASRVFGGSSGNTIYF. In DNA form, the CDR3 reads TGTGCCAGCAGAGTTTTTGGGGGATCCTCTGGAAACACCATATATTTT.

This clone was observed a few times. The chain carries TRBV12-3 or TRBV12-4 and TRBJ1-1, with D possibly being TRBD1 (5 bases). This CDR3 spans 14 amino acids. Trimming cost V 6 bases and J 5 bases, with 16 bases left between them. CDR3 in amino acids: CASSRTGAGTEAFF. In nucleotides, the CDR3 is TGTGCCAGCAGCCGTACAGGAGCGGGAACTGAAGCTTTCTTT.

The sample holds one count of this clone. Written as DNA, the CDR3 is TGCGCCAGCAGCTTGGCCGGACCAGGGAGCAATCAGCCCCAGCATTTT. Its translation is CASSLAGPGSNQPQHF. This chain uses TRBV5-1 with TRBJ1-5; D perhaps matches TRBD1 (5 bases). Looked up from germline, CDR1 is SGHRS and CDR2 is YFSETQ. The CDR3 runs to 16 residues. V was clipped by 0 bases and J by 1 base, with 11 bases between them.

The chain combines TRBV7-2 with TRBJ2-1; D is possibly TRBD1 or TRBD2 (6 bases each). The CDR3 is made up of 15 amino acids. Germline V CDR1 and CDR2: SGHTA, FQGNSA. Between the trimmed V and J ends, which lost 0 bases and 4 bases, there was a span of 10 bases. The CDR3 spells CASSLAKGGYNEQFF. The CDR3 bases are TGTGCCAGCAGCTTAGCAAAGGGGGGATACAATGAGCAGTTCTTC.

The chain links TRBV20-1 to TRBJ2-1, with TRBD1 identical over 10 bases. The CDR3 is 14 residues long. Germline values: CDR1 DFQATT, CDR2 SNEGSKA (reference sequence). The junction had 6 bases not matched to a gene; V was cut back by 1 base and J by 9 bases. This CDR3 is CSARVDRGAGEQFF. The CDR3 DNA is TGCAGTGCTAGAGTGGACAGGGGGGCGGGTGAGCAGTTCTTC.

This clone occurred a few times. This chain connects TRBV7-9 to TRBJ2-2; D is unresolved. Trimming removed 1 base at V and 6 bases at J, with 9 bases between. Looked up from germline, CDR1 is SEHNR and CDR2 is FQNEAQ (reference sequence). This CDR3 spans 14 amino acids. Here the CDR3 reads CASSLGPGAGELFF. CDR3 DNA sequence: TGTGCCAGCAGCTTAGGACCCGGCGCCGGGGAGCTGTTTTTT.

This clone was counted ten times or more. The chain recombines TRBV19 with TRBJ1-1, with D perhaps TRBD1 (5 bases). Looked up from germline, CDR1 is LNHDA and CDR2 is SQIVND (reference sequence). V lost 2 bases and J lost 5, with 12 bases in between. CDR3 length: 14 amino acids. CDR3 DNA: TGTGCCAGTAGTATATCCAGGGAAATGACTGAAGCTTTCTTT. Translating it yields CASSISREMTEAFF.

The chain links TRBV5-5 to TRBJ1-1, with D maybe TRBD1 (5 bases). Germline assignment: CDR1 SGHKS and CDR2 YYEKEE (reference sequence). The CDR3 runs to 16 residues. Trimming took off 5 bases at V and 8 bases at J, with 25 bases between the two ends. The CDR3 reads CASRSRNLWARTEAFF. As DNA, the CDR3 is TGTGCCAGCAGGTCCCGGAATCTATGGGCTAGGACAGAAGCTTTCTTT.

V usage is TRBV28 and J usage is TRBJ2-7; 10 nucleotides agree with TRBD1. The CDR3 has 17 amino acids. With 6 bases clipped from V and 2 bases from J, the junction kept 13 bases outside the gene matches. Germline V gene data show CDR1 as MDHEN and CDR2 as SYDVKM. CDR3 coding DNA: TGTGCCAGCAGCCCCCCGTCCGGGACAGGGGTAGCCTACGAGCAGTACTTC. This codes for CASSPPSGTGVAYEQYF.

The gene calls are TRBV7-2 and TRBJ2-2; 7 bases line up with TRBD2. J gave up 1 base and V 5 bases, and 4 bases lay outside the gene matches. The CDR3 extends over 15 amino acids. CDR1 and CDR2 from the germline V gene are SGHTA and FQGNSA. CDR3 bases: TGTGCCAGCAGCCTACTAGCGCAGAACACCGGGGAGCTGTTTTTT. Its protein product is CASSLLAQNTGELFF. The variable domain in full, with the rest retrieved from reference TRBV7-2 and TRBJ2-2, is GAGVSQSPSNKVTEKGKDVELRCDPISGHTALYWYRQSLGQGLEFLIYFQGNSAPDKSGLPSDRFSAERTGGSVSTLTIQRTQQEDSAVYLCASSLLAQNTGELFFGEGSRLTVL.

This clone has ten or more counts. The genes are TRBV5-1 and TRBJ1-1; D gene ambiguous. CDR1 is SGHRS and CDR2 is YFSETQ in the germline V gene. Trimming shortened V by 0 bases and J by 5 bases, and 8 bases separated the two germline ends. CDR3 length: 13 amino acids. The CDR3 DNA reads as TGCGCCAGCAGCTTGGTTGAGAGGACTGAAGCTTTCTTT. As protein: CASSLVERTEAFF.

The chain has TRBV10-1 and TRBJ2-3; tentatively, D is TRBD2 (6 bases). Trimming stripped 6 bases from V and 0 bases from J, with 10 bases between. CDR3 length: 14 amino acids. CDR1 and CDR2 (germline): WNHNN, SYGVQD (reference sequence). The CDR3 sequence: CASRPGVSTDTQYF. The CDR3 coding sequence is TGCGCCAGCAGGCCGGGGGTTAGCACAGATACGCAGTATTTT.

This clone appeared many times. The J gene is TRBJ1-1, the V gene TRBV30; no reliable D call. Germline V gene data show CDR1 as GTSNPN and CDR2 as SVGIG (reference sequence). The CDR3 has 17 residues. Trimming pared 4 bases from V and 0 bases from J, leaving 21 bases between. The CDR3 region has the DNA TGTGCCTGGATTCCTATCGGTGGCCTTTCGTTGAACACTGAAGCTTTCTTT. This encodes CAWIPIGGLSLNTEAFF.

J is TRBJ2-7 and V is TRBV5-1, with TRBD1 as a possible D gene (6 bases). Germline CDR1 and CDR2: SGHRS and YFSETQ. The CDR3 loop spans 16 amino acids. Trimming cost V 1 base and J 4 bases, with 18 bases left between them. The CDR3 bases are TGCGCCAGCAGCTTGATCAACAGGGATCGGCCTTACGAGCAGTACTTC. It yields the protein CASSLINRDRPYEQYF.

The J gene is TRBJ2-7, the V gene TRBV6-1; D gene uncertain. This CDR3 is built from 15 residues. V was clipped by 4 bases and J by 2 bases, with 15 bases between them. Germline V CDR1 and CDR2: MNHNS, SASEGT. The CDR3 coding sequence is TGTGCCAGCAGTGCTCCGGGTGCAGGTCCCTACGAGCAGTACTTC. Its protein is CASSAPGAGPYEQYF.

This clone was seen a few times. The CDR3 sequence: CASGLVTGTGGVYGYTF. The CDR3 nucleotides read TGTGCTAGTGGTTTGGTTACCGGGACAGGGGGCGTCTATGGCTACACCTTC. The V and J genes are TRBV12-5 and TRBJ1-2; TRBD1 matches 12 bases. Germline V gives CDR1 LGHNT, CDR2 FRNRAP. The CDR3 is made up of 17 amino acids. The V and J ends lost 0 bases and 4 bases, in that order; junction bases with no gene match: 6. Based on the CDR3 plus reference TRBV12-5 and TRBJ1-2, the full variable domain is DARVTQTPRHKVTEMGQEVTMRCQPILGHNTVFWYRQTMMQGLELLAYFRNRAPLDDSGMPKDRFSAEMPDATLATLKIQPSEPRDSAVYFCASGLVTGTGGVYGYTFGSGTRLTVV.

This chain links TRBV20-1 with TRBJ2-7; unclear D gene. Germline-derived CDR1 and CDR2 are DFQATT and SNEGSKA (reference sequence). Trimming took 6 bases from V and 1 from J, leaving 13 bases between them. The CDR3 is made up of 13 amino acids. The DNA for the CDR3 is TGCAGTGCCGCCCGCTCGCAGTCCTACGAGCAGTACTTC. Its translation is CSAARSQSYEQYF.

This clone rates as medium-sized. The chain links TRBV6-6 to TRBJ1-5; D uncertain. Germline lookup yields CDR1 MNHNY and CDR2 SVGAGI (reference sequence). Trimming cost V 3 bases and J 2 bases, with 8 bases left between them. The CDR3 length is 14 residues. CDR3 nucleotide sequence: TGTGCCAGCAGTTATATGGGAGGCAATCAGCCCCAGCATTTT. As protein: CASSYMGGNQPQHF.